A single sample is the source of the 30 T cell receptor beta chains below, sequenced in a study of OX40 agonist ivuxolimab in advanced cancers. Sequencing was performed with immunoSEQ multiplex PCR; in TCRdb, only in-frame clones are kept and a portion is missing. The sample includes roughly 70,000 clones, about nine tenths seen only once; the top ten take around 0.51%. Sequencing used CD4+ or CD8+ T cells sorted from blood, obtained in a trial of the OX40 agonist ivuxolimab. These TCRs come from an adult with an advanced solid tumor such as melanoma, head and neck, liver or kidney cancer.

The rearrangement uses TRBV5-4 and TRBJ1-2; 7 bases align to TRBD1. The germline V gene encodes CDR1 SGHNT and CDR2 YYREEE (reference sequence). Trimming at V came to 4 bases and at J to 3 bases, leaving 3 bases not matched to a gene. The CDR3 covers 13 residues. CDR3 loop: CASSHDRDYGYTF. In DNA, the CDR3 is TGTGCCAGCAGCCACGACAGGGACTATGGCTACACCTTC.

The genes are TRBV10-3 and TRBJ2-3, with no clear D. There are 14 residues in the CDR3. V lost 4 bases, J lost 2 bases, and 10 bases lay in between. The germline CDR1 and CDR2 sequences are ENHRY and SYGVKD. The CDR3 DNA reads TGTGCCATCAGTGTTGGCAGGTCCACAGATACGCAGTATTTT. Its translation: CAISVGRSTDTQYF.

This sequence joins TRBV25-1 and TRBJ2-7; 7 bases are shared with TRBD1. Germline V gene sequence: CDR1 MGHDK, CDR2 SYGVNS. This CDR3 is 17 amino acids long. V was pared by 3 bases and J by 0 bases, with 11 bases of the junction left unmatched. The CDR3 sequence: CASSENRDRLDSYEQYF. DNA of the CDR3: TGTGCCAGCAGTGAGAACCGGGACAGATTAGACTCCTACGAGCAGTACTTC.

The DNA for the CDR3 is TGCGCCAGCAGTGAGTTGCGGGAGTCAGATACGCAGTATTTT. It encodes CASSELRESDTQYF. The chain recombines TRBV10-1 with TRBJ2-3; TRBD2 agrees at 7 bases. J lost 4 bases, V lost 1 base, and 2 bases had no gene match. The CDR3 is made up of 14 amino acids. Germline V CDR1 and CDR2: WNHNN, SYGVQD (reference sequence).

J is TRBJ1-5 and V is TRBV7-8, with 8 bases aligning to TRBD1. This CDR3 is 15 amino acids long. Germline CDR1 is SGHVS and CDR2 is FQNEAQ. V lost 0 bases and J lost 7; bases outside the gene matches: 5. DNA for the CDR3: TGTGCCAGCAGCTTAGCCCCGACAGGGGACCAGCCCCAGCATTTT. This translates into CASSLAPTGDQPQHF.

V gene TRBV2 combines with J gene TRBJ2-3, with TRBD2 identical over 9 bases. The CDR3 is 15 residues long. The germline V gene encodes CDR1 SNHLY and CDR2 FYNNEI. V was clipped by 5 bases and J by 6 bases; unmatched bases: 9. The CDR3 is CASSPSGRLSDTQYF. CDR3 in DNA: TGTGCCAGCAGTCCCAGCGGGAGGCTAAGTGATACGCAGTATTTT.

The V and J genes are TRBV18 and TRBJ2-7; 7 bases map to TRBD2. V lost 3 bases, J lost 3 bases, and 2 bases stayed unmatched. In germline, CDR1 is KGHSH, CDR2 LQKENI. There are 13 residues in the CDR3. This chain's CDR3 is CASSPASGYEQYF. CDR3 nucleotides: TGTGCCAGCTCACCGGCTAGCGGCTACGAGCAGTACTTC.

The chain recombines TRBV6-5 with TRBJ2-2; D call uncertain. The CDR3 extends over 16 amino acids. Germline loops: CDR1 MNHEY, CDR2 SVGAGI. V lost 0 bases, J lost 3 bases, and 11 bases lay in between. CDR3 sequence (DNA): TGTGCCAGCAGTTACTCGGTTCTTCTGGACACCGGGGAGCTGTTTTTT. This sequence encodes CASSYSVLLDTGELFF.

V gene TRBV7-9 combines with J gene TRBJ1-4; D unclear. From germline, CDR1 is SEHNR and CDR2 FQNEAQ (reference sequence). The CDR3 has 15 residues. Trimming shortened V by 1 base and J by 1 base, and 7 bases separated the two germline ends. The CDR3 nucleotides read TGTGCCAGCAGCTTAGTTACCGGAACTAATGAAAAACTGTTTTTT. This gives the protein CASSLVTGTNEKLFF.

V gene TRBV2 combines with J gene TRBJ2-7; TRBD2 might be the D (5 bases). The CDR3 consists of 13 residues. V lost 3 bases and J lost 7, with 13 bases in between. Looked up from germline, CDR1 is SNHLY and CDR2 is FYNNEI. The CDR3 protein is CASSEGRGIEQYF. As DNA, the CDR3 is TGTGCCAGCAGTGAGGGTAGAGGGATTGAGCAGTACTTC.

This chain uses TRBV6-6 with TRBJ1-3; D is uncertain. The germline V gene encodes CDR1 MNHNY and CDR2 SVGAGI (reference sequence). Trimming stripped 0 bases from V and 4 bases from J, with 4 bases between. The length of the CDR3 is 13 residues. The CDR3 region has the DNA TGTGCCAGCAGTTACTCGACGGGAAACACCATATATTTT. Amino acid sequence: CASSYSTGNTIYF.

The chain has TRBV30 and TRBJ1-6; 10 nucleotides line up with TRBD1. With V trimmed by 3 bases and J by 1 base, 9 bases remained unmatched. This CDR3 has 18 residues. CDR1 GTSNPN and CDR2 SVGIG come from the germline V gene (reference sequence). This CDR3 is CAWSETGGLRSYNSPLHF. CDR3 sequence (DNA): TGTGCCTGGAGCGAGACAGGGGGCTTGAGGTCCTATAATTCACCCCTCCACTTT.

The chain uses TRBV5-4 and TRBJ2-7; 10 bases are shared with TRBD2. CDR3 length: 14 residues. The V gene end was trimmed by 3 bases and the J gene end by 6 bases; junction bases not matched to a gene: 6. Germline CDR1 SGHNT, CDR2 YYREEE (reference sequence). This CDR3 reads CASSYKREGGEQYF. The CDR3 coding sequence is TGTGCCAGCAGCTATAAGCGGGAGGGAGGCGAGCAGTACTTC.

The J gene is TRBJ1-2, the V gene TRBV5-1; TRBD1 is a possible D gene (5 bases). The CDR3 covers 14 residues. Trimming cost V 0 bases and J 8 bases, with 14 bases left between them. In germline, CDR1 is SGHRS, CDR2 YFSETQ. CDR3 coding DNA: TGCGCCAGCAGCTTGGTAGGGACGGGGGAAGGCTACACCTTC. Protein sequence: CASSLVGTGEGYTF. Complete variable domain (other parts from reference TRBV5-1 and TRBJ1-2): KAGVTQTPRYLIKTRGQQVTLSCSPISGHRSVSWYQQTPGQGLQFLFEYFSETQRNKGNFPGRFSGRQFSNSRSEMNVSTLELGDSALYLCASSLVGTGEGYTFGSGTRLTVV.

The chain has TRBV5-6 and TRBJ2-7, with D perhaps matching TRBD2 (5 bases). From germline, CDR1 is SGHDT and CDR2 YYEEEE. The CDR3 loop spans 15 amino acids. V was pared by 4 bases and J by 0 bases, with 14 bases between. The CDR3 spells CASSPPGYSSYEQYF. The CDR3, as DNA: TGTGCCAGCAGCCCCCCGGGGTACAGCTCCTACGAGCAGTACTTC.

V usage is TRBV29-1 and J usage is TRBJ2-5; D gene unclear. CDR1 and CDR2 (germline): SQVTM, ANQGSEA. V was clipped by 6 bases and J by 5 bases, with 13 bases between them. This CDR3 contains 12 residues. The CDR3 sequence is CSVPDGGETQYF. DNA of the CDR3: TGCAGCGTCCCGGACGGTGGGGAGACCCAGTACTTC.

V is TRBV18 and J is TRBJ2-7, with D hard to call. The germline CDR1 and CDR2 sequences are KGHSH and LQKENI. The CDR3 spans 12 residues. Trimming left V 3 bases short and J 5 bases short, with 8 bases between. The CDR3 protein is CASSPAGHEQYF. Here the CDR3 DNA reads TGTGCCAGCTCACCCGCCGGCCACGAGCAGTACTTC.

The gene calls are TRBV11-2 and TRBJ1-2, with D perhaps TRBD1 (5 bases). CDR1 and CDR2 (germline): SGHAT, FQNNGV. V was trimmed by 0 bases and J by 4 bases, leaving 12 bases between them. The CDR3 contains 15 residues. The CDR3 DNA is TGTGCCAGCAGCTTAGAGTTGACAGCAATCTATGGCTACACCTTC. Translating it yields CASSLELTAIYGYTF.

The chain carries TRBV6-5 and TRBJ2-2; TRBD2 might be the D (5 bases). V dropped 9 bases and J dropped 1 base, with 12 bases sitting between them. This CDR3 region has 14 residues. Germline assignment: CDR1 MNHEY and CDR2 SVGAGI. CDR3 region: CASCEGLNTGELFF. Here the CDR3 DNA reads TGTGCCAGTTGTGAGGGATTGAACACCGGGGAGCTGTTTTTT.

This clone occurred once. The rearrangement links TRBV5-1 to TRBJ1-6; 7 bases map to TRBD1. This CDR3 has 15 amino acids. J gave up 7 bases and V 1 base, and 5 bases lay outside the gene matches. Germline V gene data show CDR1 as SGHRS and CDR2 as YFSETQ. CDR3 sequence (DNA): TGCGCCAGCAGCTTGCTTACAGGGGCCAATTCACCCCTCCACTTT. This sequence encodes CASSLLTGANSPLHF.

V gene TRBV30 combines with J gene TRBJ1-3; tentatively, D is TRBD1 (5 bases). Trimming took 3 bases from V and 2 from J, leaving 11 bases between them. The CDR3 is 14 residues long. CDR1 GTSNPN and CDR2 SVGIG come from the germline V gene (reference sequence). The CDR3 loop is CAWRDTGAGNTIYF. CDR3 nucleotides: TGTGCCTGGAGGGATACAGGAGCTGGAAACACCATATATTTT.

The CDR3 sequence is CASSLVGSETQYF. Written as DNA, the CDR3 is TGTGCCAGCAGCTTAGTGGGCAGTGAGACCCAGTACTTC. The V gene is TRBV7-9, the J gene TRBJ2-5; D is ambiguous. CDR1 and CDR2 (germline): SEHNR, FQNEAQ (reference sequence). This CDR3 has 13 amino acids. V shed 1 base and J shed 5 bases, with 8 bases lying between them. The full variable domain, in which reference TRBV7-9 and TRBJ2-5 provide the parts outside the CDR3, is DTGVSQNPRHKITKRGQNVTFRCDPISEHNRLYWYRQTLGQGPEFLTYFQNEAQLEKSRLLSDRFSAERPKGSFSTLEIQRTEQGDSAMYLCASSLVGSETQYFGPGTRLLVL.

The chain links TRBV5-1 to TRBJ2-5; D call uncertain. V was shortened by 4 bases and J by 5 bases, with 12 bases between the two germline ends. Germline-derived CDR1 and CDR2 are SGHRS and YFSETQ. CDR3 length: 13 amino acids. The CDR3 DNA is TGCGCCAGCAGCACGAACGGTGCGGAGACCCAGTACTTC. Its translation is CASSTNGAETQYF.

This chain links TRBV19 with TRBJ1-2; D remains unclear. The CDR3 is made up of 13 amino acids. V dropped 5 bases and J dropped 4 bases, with 11 bases sitting between them. Germline V gene lookup returns CDR1 LNHDA and CDR2 SQIVND (reference sequence). This chain's CDR3 is CASSSEPPYGYTF. For the CDR3, the DNA is TGTGCCAGTAGTTCGGAGCCCCCCTATGGCTACACCTTC.

The CDR3: CASSLAGVPYEQYF. The DNA of the CDR3 is TGCGCCAGCAGCCTAGCGGGGGTTCCCTACGAGCAGTACTTC. The genes are TRBV4-1 and TRBJ2-7, with 9 bases lining up with TRBD2. After removal of 4 bases from V and 2 bases from J, the junction contained 3 bases not matched to a gene. Looked up from germline, CDR1 is MGHRA and CDR2 is YSYEKL. The CDR3 has 14 residues.

This chain joins TRBV5-1 and TRBJ2-1; D is possibly TRBD2 (7 bases). CDR3 length: 19 residues. CDR1 and CDR2 from the germline V gene are SGHRS and YFSETQ. With 2 bases removed from V and 7 bases from J, the gap between germline ends came to 28 bases. The CDR3 nucleotides read TGCGCCAGCAGCTTCATACACAAACAGGGCTCGGGACTATTAAATGAGCAGTTCTTC. It yields the protein CASSFIHKQGSGLLNEQFF.

Only a few counts were recorded for this clone. The rearrangement uses TRBV4-1 and TRBJ2-2; 8 nucleotides line up with TRBD1. Trimming took 3 bases from V and 8 from J; bases not matched to a gene: 8. The germline CDR1 and CDR2 sequences are MGHRA and YSYEKL. This CDR3 is 15 amino acids long. CDR3 in amino acids: CASSHSTGGTGELFF. The CDR3, as DNA: TGCGCCAGCAGCCATTCCACAGGGGGTACTGGGGAGCTGTTTTTT.

V usage is TRBV5-1 and J usage is TRBJ2-3; 7 nucleotides agree with TRBD2. Unmatched junction bases numbered 2, after V lost 4 bases and J lost 0 bases. Germline-derived CDR1 and CDR2 are SGHRS and YFSETQ. This CDR3 is 14 amino acids long. The CDR3: CASSDSGSTDTQYF. The CDR3 nucleotides read TGCGCCAGCAGCGATAGCGGGAGCACAGATACGCAGTATTTT.

The chain links TRBV18 to TRBJ2-7, with 8 positions matching TRBD2. V shed 0 bases and J 0 bases; nucleotides not matched to a gene: 1. The CDR3 has 15 residues. Germline V gene lookup returns CDR1 KGHSH and CDR2 LQKENI. DNA for the CDR3: TGTGCCAGCTCACCACCCGCGGGGGGCTCCTACGAGCAGTACTTC. Its translation: CASSPPAGGSYEQYF.

This sequence joins TRBV5-1 and TRBJ2-7, with 11 bases identical to TRBD2. V was pared by 3 bases and J by 6 bases, with 8 bases of the junction left unmatched. Germline loops: CDR1 SGHRS, CDR2 YFSETQ. This CDR3 spans 15 amino acids. The CDR3 sequence: CASSWIAGGPGEQYF. Written as DNA, the CDR3 is TGCGCCAGCAGCTGGATAGCGGGAGGGCCTGGCGAGCAGTACTTC.